This TCR beta chain originates from a study of shared clonotypes between healthy human individuals (dated by TCRdb to 2018 to 2021). Looking at the study overall: The cohort comprised a couple of women and a few men aged 18 to 49 years. To increase sequencing depth and limit assay-specific biases, TCR repertoire library preparation and sequencing were carried out by different laboratories using diverse techniques. Per donor, three plates each were used for CD4 naive and CD4 memory, two for CD8 naive, and one for CD8 memory. The study deeply sequenced blood TCR repertoires of about 5 healthy adults to estimate repertoire size and the extent of clonotype sharing between individuals. Between about 0.85 and 9.5 billion PBMCs per donor were obtained by leukapheresis.

Results the study describes overall, beyond this receptor: Only blood was sampled, and tissue TCR repertoires likely differ from those in blood. Higher generation probabilities were observed for clonotypes shared by all four sorted-subset donors than for non-shared clonotypes. Pairwise subsampling indicated that sequencing depth was expected to affect the degree of clonotype sharing among donors. Naive subsets generally had larger estimated clonotype richness than memory subsets did. Rarefaction of sorted-subset datasets indicated incomplete sequencing despite the large sequencing depth. Across four donors, approximately 5% of naive CD4, around 3.3% of naive CD8, under 2.5% of memory CD4, and 0.4% to 0.45% of memory CD8 clonotypes were shared. The genetic and exposure-history diversity represented was limited by the small number of donors.

The CDR3 runs 13 amino acids, cysteine and phenylalanine included. Only the CDR3 DNA stays, 39 bases, in frame from base 1. The germline V gene encodes CDR1 SQVTM and CDR2 ANQGSEA. V sheds 4 bases and J sheds 4 bases, leaving 10 bases between their ends. Using the deep immunoSEQ assay, multiplex PCR amplified TCR CDR3 regions from genomic DNA. Genomic DNA extracted from each cell subset was distributed evenly over all wells of several immunoSEQ 96-well plates, and each plate served as one replicate. For sorted subsets, approximately 200 ng of genomic DNA, equivalent to about 30,000 T cell genomes, went into each replicate PCR. Purified libraries were measured with a Qubit 3.0 fluorometer, size-checked on a Bioanalyzer 2100, and measured again with the KAPA Library Quantification kit. Every immunoSEQ 96-well plate was sequenced on a separate single-read 150-cycle Illumina NextSeq 550 flow cell. In the original analysis: Because only junctional sequences without quality scores were contained in the immunoSEQ output, filtering matching that applied to full-length reads could not be performed. Sequences were annotated with PyIR, a Python wrapper for IgBLAST v1.9, and V/J genes and CDR3 were assigned using IMGT germline references. Reads with weak V/J assignments (E-value above 1e-6), missing CDR3, stop codons, out-of-frame junctions, or ambiguous translated residues were removed. A V3J clonotype was defined by an identical inferred V gene, J gene, and CDR3 amino acid sequence. The percentage overlap between two repertoires was calculated by dividing the number of shared unique clonotypes by the size of the smaller repertoire. Three approaches were used to assess repertoire richness: RTK rarefaction, the Chao1 estimator, and Recon v2.1 estimates of unobserved clonotypes. Generation probabilities were computed with OLGA for all TCRbeta clonotypes obtained by the gDNA method from several donors. The table comes from immuneACCESS by way of TCRdb, which keeps in-frame sequences with V and J called. Part of the clones is missing from these tables; in studies checked, under half for an unresolved V gene and the rest for unknown reasons. V and J calls and clone size follow that table, whereas D and trimming were derived from the DNA. For this sample the table gives about 2.3 million clones, of which under 95% were detected only once. 0.37% of the sample is held by the ten biggest clonotypes.

Comments on this clone: Its specific antigen is unknown. No base-level quality is on record; no much larger clone is a single base apart.

The donors were healthy, HIV-negative adults with no recently reported acute infections or vaccinations. Every donor was a Caucasian adult residing in Nashville, Tennessee, USA. CD4+ T cells were enriched through magnetic negative selection, after which naive cells were positively selected on CD45RA and the remaining negative fraction served as the memory subset. Blood was obtained by leukapheresis, after which PBMCs were separated by Ficoll-Histopaque density gradient centrifugation and cryopreserved in liquid nitrogen vapor phase. Analytical flow cytometry was used to check the purity and quantity of each magnetically sorted T cell population. Genomic DNA was isolated from each sorted fraction and quantified by UV absorbance on a Nanodrop 2000c.

This sequence originates from a man younger than 35 in good health. Some clones in this sample may be carry-over from other donors' samples. This sequence uses TRBV29-1 and TRBJ1-4; the D gene is possibly TRBD1, with 5 bases matching. Specimen: naive CD4+ T cells from PBMCs. The sample's cell subset or site label is to be understood as: CD45RA+ positively selected. The CDR3 protein sequence reads: CSVGGGSNEKLFF. The bases are TGCAGCGTTGGGGGGGGGAGTAATGAAAAACTGTTTTTT.